Shown below are 11 T cell receptor beta chains from a single sample sequenced in a study of blood T cell repertoires in COVID-19. TCRdb's table, derived via immunoSEQ multiplex PCR, lists solely in-frame clones and lacks some. Of about 110,000 clones detected, about 89% appear once; the ten largest clones hold under 5%. Sequenced: peripheral blood. These receptors originate from a man aged 35 to 55 with acute or convalescent COVID-19.

The gene calls are TRBV7-9 and TRBJ1-2; D perhaps matches TRBD1 (6 bases). Trimming removed 2 bases from V and 2 bases from J, with 9 bases in between. This CDR3 has 14 residues. CDR1 and CDR2 from the germline V gene are SEHNR and FQNEAQ (reference sequence). The CDR3 nucleotides read TGTGCCAGCAGCTTAACAGGGACCAACTATGGCTACACCTTC. This encodes CASSLTGTNYGYTF.

The chain joins TRBV19 to TRBJ2-7; 8 bases agree with TRBD2. The CDR3 has 16 residues. Trimming took 3 bases from V and 3 from J; bases not matched to a gene: 10. Germline CDR1 and CDR2: LNHDA and SQIVND (reference sequence). CDR3 DNA sequence: TGTGCCAGTAGTATCGGGGGGGGGACCGCCGGCTACGAGCAGTACTTC. Translated: CASSIGGGTAGYEQYF.

The chain has TRBV5-1 and TRBJ2-2; 9 bases map to TRBD1. J gave up 2 bases and V 3 bases, and 2 bases lay outside the gene matches. CDR1 is SGHRS and CDR2 is YFSETQ in the germline V gene. CDR3 length: 15 residues. The CDR3 spells CASSSDRGNTGELFF. The CDR3 bases are TGCGCCAGCAGCTCGGACAGGGGTAACACCGGGGAGCTGTTTTTT. Combining the CDR3 with reference TRBV5-1 and TRBJ2-2 gives the whole variable domain KAGVTQTPRYLIKTRGQQVTLSCSPISGHRSVSWYQQTPGQGLQFLFEYFSETQRNKGNFPGRFSGRQFSNSRSEMNVSTLELGDSALYLCASSSDRGNTGELFFGEGSRLTVL.

This chain links TRBV18 with TRBJ2-3, with D perhaps matching TRBD2 (5 bases). The CDR3 consists of 15 residues. The V end lost 6 bases, the J end lost 5 bases, and 18 bases lay between the germline ends. From germline, CDR1 is KGHSH and CDR2 LQKENI. The CDR3 sequence is CASSRDRGIKDTQYF. CDR3 in DNA: TGTGCCAGCTCGAGAGACCGGGGAATAAAAGATACGCAGTATTTT.

This clone was recorded once. The chain uses TRBV3-1 (or the pseudogene TRBV3-2) and TRBJ1-1; 8 positions match TRBD1. CDR1 is LGHDT, CDR2 YNNKEL, per germline (reference sequence). The V gene end was trimmed by 0 bases and the J gene end by 4 bases; junction bases not matched to a gene: 4. The CDR3 contains 15 residues. The CDR3 loop reads CASSQDDRGPTEAFF. The CDR3 DNA reads TGTGCCAGCAGCCAAGATGACAGGGGACCCACTGAAGCTTTCTTT.

The chain uses TRBV11-2 and TRBJ2-7; D is uncertain. Between the trimmed V and J ends, which lost 8 bases and 0 bases, there was a span of 8 bases. CDR3 length equals 12 residues. CDR1 and CDR2 from the germline V gene are SGHAT and FQNNGV. In nucleotides, the CDR3 is TGTGCCAGCCGTGGAGCCTCCTACGAGCAGTACTTC. It translates to CASRGASYEQYF.

This chain uses TRBV13 with TRBJ2-7; 7 bases fit TRBD1. Germline trimming cut 5 bases from V and 4 bases from J; bases unmatched to any gene: 14. Germline CDR1 and CDR2: PRHDT and FYEKMQ (reference sequence). The CDR3 runs 16 residues. This CDR3 is CASSPSRDSVMYEQYF. In DNA form, the CDR3 reads TGTGCCAGCAGCCCGAGCCGGGACAGCGTAATGTACGAGCAGTACTTC.

The chain couples TRBV6-5 to TRBJ2-3; TRBD2 matches at 9 bases. The J segment lost 6 bases and the V segment lost 5 bases, leaving 6 bases of the junction unmatched. This CDR3 is 14 amino acids long. CDR1 is MNHEY, CDR2 SVGAGI, per germline. As DNA, the CDR3 is TGTGCCAGCAGTCCACCCGGGACTAGCGATACGCAGTATTTT. Its protein product is CASSPPGTSDTQYF.

The chain employs TRBV5-1 and TRBJ2-2; 7 positions match TRBD1. V lost 1 base, J lost 3 bases, and 3 bases stayed unmatched. From germline, CDR1 is SGHRS and CDR2 YFSETQ. The CDR3 has 15 residues. In DNA, the CDR3 is TGCGCCAGCAGCTTGTTAACAGGGGACACCGGGGAGCTGTTTTTT. Protein sequence: CASSLLTGDTGELFF.

V and J are TRBV7-8 and TRBJ1-1, with D perhaps matching TRBD1 (6 bases). The V gene lost 5 bases and the J gene lost 4 bases, with 17 bases spanning the gap. This CDR3 spans 15 amino acids. Germline values: CDR1 SGHVS, CDR2 FQNEAQ. The CDR3 region has the DNA TGTGCCAGCAGCCCAGGTGGGGGCGGGAGCACTGAAGCTTTCTTT. Translated: CASSPGGGGSTEAFF.

V is TRBV13 and J is TRBJ2-2; 12 bases are a match to TRBD2. Per the germline V gene, CDR1 is PRHDT and CDR2 is FYEKMQ (reference sequence). J gave up 7 bases and V 5 bases, and 8 bases lay outside the gene matches. The CDR3 is made up of 16 amino acids. CDR3 protein: CASSQTSGRFGGELFF. As DNA, the CDR3 is TGTGCCAGCAGCCAGACTAGCGGGAGATTCGGCGGGGAGCTGTTTTTT. Filled out from reference TRBV13 and TRBJ2-2, the complete variable domain reads AAGVIQSPRHLIKEKRETATLKCYPIPRHDTVYWYQQGPGQDPQFLISFYEKMQSDKGSIPDRFSAQQFSDYHSELNMSSLELGDSALYFCASSQTSGRFGGELFFGEGSRLTVL.